These 15 T cell receptor beta chains were all obtained from the same sample, sequenced in a study of cytomegalovirus exposure and HLA in healthy donors. Primers included in the PCR were 60 Vbeta and 13 Jbeta primers. Some clones are missing from TCRdb's copy, which holds only in-frame ones; the method was immunoSEQ multiplex PCR. The table lists approximately 80,000 clones. The source material was PBMCs. The origin of the receptors is a young woman in good health and CMV-seronegative.

CDR3 residues: CASRFSGGTYEQYF. Here the CDR3 DNA reads TGTGCCAGCAGATTTAGCGGGGGGACCTACGAGCAGTACTTC. The chain is built from TRBV27 and TRBJ2-7; 10 nucleotides agree with TRBD2. V shed 6 bases and J 2 bases; nucleotides not matched to a gene: 4. The V gene's germline CDR1 is MNHEY and CDR2 SMNVEV (reference sequence). The CDR3 runs to 14 residues.

The chain is built from TRBV18 and TRBJ2-7; 7 bases line up with TRBD1. CDR1 is KGHSH and CDR2 is LQKENI in the germline V gene. This CDR3 contains 16 residues. V gave up 3 bases and J gave up 5 bases; unmatched junction bases: 13. The CDR3 loop reads CASSPRQGPRMNEQYF. The CDR3 DNA follows: TGTGCCAGCTCACCGAGACAGGGCCCGAGAATGAACGAGCAGTACTTC.

CDR3 nucleotides: TGTGCCAGCAGCTTAGCGGGGGCCCGAGCCACCGGGGAGCTGTTTTTT. This encodes CASSLAGARATGELFF. The chain combines TRBV7-9 with TRBJ2-2; D might be TRBD1 (6 bases). Looked up from germline, CDR1 is SEHNR and CDR2 is FQNEAQ (reference sequence). The CDR3 is 16 amino acids. V lost 0 bases to trimming and J lost 4 bases, with 12 bases between them. Supplemented by reference TRBV7-9 and TRBJ2-2, the full variable domain reads DTGVSQNPRHKITKRGQNVTFRCDPISEHNRLYWYRQTLGQGPEFLTYFQNEAQLEKSRLLSDRFSAERPKGSFSTLEIQRTEQGDSAMYLCASSLAGARATGELFFGEGSRLTVL.

V usage is TRBV19 and J usage is TRBJ2-1; a weak D match, TRBD2 (5 bases). The V and J ends lost 1 base and 9 bases respectively, with 10 bases between them. The CDR3 sequence is 13 residues long. CDR1 is LNHDA, CDR2 SQIVND, per germline (reference sequence). CDR3 sequence: CASSIGWLAEQFF. CDR3 bases: TGTGCCAGTAGTATAGGGTGGCTAGCTGAGCAGTTCTTC.

The chain couples TRBV30 to TRBJ2-7; tentative D call: TRBD2 (5 bases). V lost 0 bases, J lost 7 bases, and 7 bases lay in between. Germline V gives CDR1 GTSNPN, CDR2 SVGIG (reference sequence). The CDR3 sequence is 11 residues long. CDR3 sequence: CAWSVGGEQYF. The CDR3 DNA is TGTGCCTGGAGTGTAGGAGGTGAGCAGTACTTC.

J is TRBJ2-7 and V is TRBV6-1; weak D call: TRBD2 (6 bases). The ends were cut back, 4 bases at V and 6 bases at J, with 13 bases in the middle. Germline V lookup: CDR1 MNHNS, CDR2 SASEGT. The CDR3 is made up of 13 amino acids. CDR3 amino acids: CASSVRQGGEQYF. The CDR3 bases are TGTGCCAGCAGTGTTCGGCAGGGAGGCGAGCAGTACTTC.

The J gene is TRBJ1-1, the V gene TRBV7-9; 7 nucleotides line up with TRBD1. Germline V gives CDR1 SEHNR, CDR2 FQNEAQ (reference sequence). With V trimmed by 0 bases and J by 4 bases, 8 bases remained unmatched. The CDR3 runs 16 residues. CDR3 sequence (DNA): TGTGCCAGCAGCTTAGCGCAGGGGGGAAGTGCCACTGAAGCTTTCTTT. Protein product: CASSLAQGGSATEAFF.

This rearrangement joins TRBV19 to TRBJ1-1; 8 bases are a match to TRBD1. The J segment lost 1 base and the V segment lost 5 bases, leaving 6 bases of the junction unmatched. Germline CDR1 is LNHDA and CDR2 is SQIVND (reference sequence). This CDR3 spans 15 amino acids. The CDR3 protein is CASSVNRGGNTEAFF. The CDR3 nucleotides are TGTGCCAGTAGTGTCAACAGGGGGGGGAACACTGAAGCTTTCTTT.

This rearrangement joins TRBV7-6 to TRBJ2-2, with D tentatively TRBD2 (6 bases). CDR1 and CDR2 (germline): SGHVS, FNYEAQ. V was pared by 1 base and J by 6 bases, with 12 bases between. The CDR3 loop spans 15 amino acids. The CDR3 spells CASSLGPRGAGELFF. DNA for the CDR3: TGTGCCAGCAGCTTAGGTCCGCGGGGAGCCGGGGAGCTGTTTTTT.

The rearrangement links TRBV11-2 to TRBJ2-1, with TRBD2 matching over 8 bases. The J segment lost 6 bases and the V segment lost 5 bases, leaving 12 bases of the junction unmatched. The germline CDR1 and CDR2 sequences are SGHAT and FQNNGV. CDR3 size: 16 residues. CDR3 loop: CASSPNPGGPGNEQFF. The CDR3 DNA follows: TGTGCCAGCAGCCCAAACCCGGGGGGGCCGGGCAATGAGCAGTTCTTC.

The chain joins TRBV6-1 to TRBJ2-7, with 9 bases matching TRBD1. Looked up from germline, CDR1 is MNHNS and CDR2 is SASEGT. The CDR3 is 14 residues long. With V trimmed by 9 bases and J by 1 base, 7 bases remained unmatched. The CDR3 DNA reads TGTGCCAGTACACCGGGACAGGGATCCTACGAGCAGTACTTC. It specifies CASTPGQGSYEQYF.

The CDR3 spells CASKLGGASMNTEAFF. CDR3 DNA sequence: TGTGCCAGTAAGCTCGGGGGGGCTAGCATGAACACTGAAGCTTTCTTT. The chain joins TRBV5-6 to TRBJ1-1, with D maybe TRBD1 (6 bases). Trimming removed 8 bases at V and 0 bases at J, with 20 bases between. This CDR3 contains 16 residues. Germline assignment: CDR1 SGHDT and CDR2 YYEEEE.

The genes are TRBV27 and TRBJ2-7; TRBD2 agrees at 11 bases. V lost 7 bases, J lost 7 bases, and 9 bases stayed unmatched. This CDR3 comprises 14 residues. Per the germline V gene, CDR1 is MNHEY and CDR2 is SMNVEV (reference sequence). In DNA, the CDR3 is TGTGCCAGCAAGGCCCTAGCGGGGGGTAGGGAGCAGTACTTC. Protein product: CASKALAGGREQYF.

V usage is TRBV6-5 and J usage is TRBJ1-1; D is undetermined. Germline V gene lookup returns CDR1 MNHEY and CDR2 SVGAGI. The V end was cut by 5 bases, the J end by 0 bases, with 7 bases between. The CDR3 sequence is 13 residues long. CDR3 nucleotide sequence: TGTGCCAGCAGTCCTAGCTTGAACACTGAAGCTTTCTTT. Amino acid sequence: CASSPSLNTEAFF.

The chain has TRBV7-9 and TRBJ1-1; 7 nucleotides agree with TRBD1. The CDR3 sequence is 13 residues long. Germline CDR1 reads SEHNR; CDR2 reads FQNEAQ (reference sequence). J lost 6 bases, V lost 6 bases, and 7 bases had no gene match. Here the CDR3 DNA reads TGTGCCAGCAGTTCTCAGGGGGGCGCTGAAGCTTTCTTT. Its protein product is CASSSQGGAEAFF.